The rows below give T cell receptor beta chains drawn from one sample of a study of control samples from healthy donors and cancer patients. Clones were read by immunoSEQ multiplex PCR, and TCRdb kept only the in-frame ones, dropping some. The table includes about 120,000 clones, 80% to 90% detected once. The specimen was blood. The receptors derive from a man aged 50-60 years in good health. The CDR3 runs from the conserved cysteine through the conserved F or W. D genes are given only for firm matches. Expanded clones are given a class, and other clones once, few, many or no size at all.

clone_size	v_call	j_call	d_call	cdr3_nt	cdr3_aa
once	TRBV5-1	TRBJ1-1	TRBD1	TGCGCCAGCAGCTTCCCGGGACAGGGGAACACTGAAGCTTTCTTT	CASSFPGQGNTEAFF
.	TRBV24-1	TRBJ1-2	.	TGTGCCACCAGTGACTTTGACAGGCCCTATGGCTACACCTTC	CATSDFDRPYGYTF
.	TRBV29-1	TRBJ1-1	.	TGCAGCGCCTCGTCTTACAGGGCCACTGAAGCTTTCTTT	CSASSYRATEAFF
.	TRBV27	TRBJ1-5	TRBD1	TGTGCCAGCGGATCTCTGGGACAGGCCAATCAGCCCCAGCATTTT	CASGSLGQANQPQHF
.	TRBV7-9	TRBJ1-4	TRBD1	TGTGCCAGCAGCTTACGGGACAGGGGAACTTGGACTAATGAAAAACTGTTTTTT	CASSLRDRGTWTNEKLFF
.	TRBV19	TRBJ1-1	.	TGTGCCAGTTCCGAGGACAGAATTAACACTGAAGCTTTCTTT	CASSEDRINTEAFF
.	TRBV11-2	TRBJ2-7	.	TGTGCCAGCAGCCCCCTGGGGGCCTTCTCCTACGAGCAGTACTTC	CASSPLGAFSYEQYF
.	TRBV30	TRBJ1-1	.	TGTGCCTGGATCGGCCTCATGAACACTGAAGCTTTCTTT	CAWIGLMNTEAFF
.	TRBV30	TRBJ2-7	.	TGTGCCTGGAGTGTCTCCCGGGGAGGCCTCTCCTACGAGCAGTACTTC	CAWSVSRGGLSYEQYF
once	TRBV9	TRBJ2-7	TRBD1	TGTGCCAGCAGCAGCTCCGGGACAGGGACCTACGAGCAGTACTTC	CASSSSGTGTYEQYF
.	TRBV4-3	TRBJ2-3	TRBD2	TGCGCCAGCAGCCCCGATAGCGGGGGATATCGGGATACGCAGTATTTT	CASSPDSGGYRDTQYF
.	TRBV7-8	TRBJ2-7	TRBD1	TGTGCCAGCAGCTTCCAAGGGACAGTGAACTACGAGCAGTACTTC	CASSFQGTVNYEQYF